Given below is one TCR beta chain in context. The data originate from a study of blood T cell repertoires in COVID-19. Study summary: Acute and convalescent COVID-19 samples came from the United States, Italy and Spain.

Participants came from roughly 23 US areas, aged roughly 18 to 95 years. Each participant's cohort was designated according to participant-reported clinical history. The CDR3 runs 13 residues. The ends were cut back, 5 bases at V and 1 base at J, with 9 bases in the middle. CDR1 and CDR2 from the germline V gene are LGHDT and YNNKEL (reference sequence). Original data processing: For nucleated cells, counts were estimated from reference gene primer amplification. Profiling relied on immunoSEQ multiplex PCR, and the TCRdb table lists in-frame clones only, not all of them. V, J and clone size derive from that table, while D and trimming were established from the DNA sequence. The sample consists of 200,000 or so clones, roughly 84% of them appearing once.

The receptor was isolated from a man aged 35-49 years who had recovered from COVID-19. Source material: PBMCs or T cells enriched from blood (not recorded which). The rearrangement links TRBV3-1 (or the pseudogene TRBV3-2) to TRBJ2-7; unclear D gene. CDR3 DNA: TGTGCCAGCAGCTCCCCAACATCCTACGAGCAGTACTTC. Translated: CASSSPTSYEQYF.